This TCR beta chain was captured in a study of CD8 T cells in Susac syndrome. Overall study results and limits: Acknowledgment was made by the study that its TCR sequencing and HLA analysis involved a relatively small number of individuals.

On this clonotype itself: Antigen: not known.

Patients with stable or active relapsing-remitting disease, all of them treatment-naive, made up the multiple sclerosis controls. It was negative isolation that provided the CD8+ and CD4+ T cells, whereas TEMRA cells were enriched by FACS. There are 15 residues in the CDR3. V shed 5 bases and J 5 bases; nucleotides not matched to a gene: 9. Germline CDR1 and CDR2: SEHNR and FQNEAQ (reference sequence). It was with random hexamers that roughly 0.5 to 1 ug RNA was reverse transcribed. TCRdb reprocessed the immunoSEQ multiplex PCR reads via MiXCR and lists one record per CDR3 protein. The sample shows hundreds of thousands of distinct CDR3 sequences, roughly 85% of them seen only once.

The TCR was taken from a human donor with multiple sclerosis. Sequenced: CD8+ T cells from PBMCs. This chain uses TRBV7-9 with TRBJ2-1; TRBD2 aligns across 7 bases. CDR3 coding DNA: TGTGCCAGCAGCCCCCTGGCTAGCGGTAACAATGAGCAGTTCTTC. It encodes CASSPLASGNNEQFF.